A single sample is the source of the 32 T cell receptor beta chains below, sequenced in a study of T cells in Graves' hyperthyroidism and ophthalmopathy. From RNA transcripts, TCR beta CDR3 regions were amplified. HTBI primers drove first-round RT-PCR of the TCR CDR3. TCRdb independently ran MiXCR on the multiplex PCR reads; one entry per CDR3 protein. The sample has around 300,000 distinct CDR3 sequences; more than 11% are singletons. Sequencing was performed on blood. Every receptor here comes from a woman in her twenties or thirties with Graves' hyperthyroidism.

This clonotype was picked up many times. The chain joins TRBV28 to TRBJ2-2; 7 bases are shared with TRBD2. The CDR3 has 17 amino acids. J lost 3 bases, V lost 5 bases, and 12 bases had no gene match. CDR1 MDHEN and CDR2 SYDVKM come from the germline V gene. DNA for the CDR3: TGTGCCAGCAGTCCCCTGAGGGCGGGAGTGGACACCGGGGAGCTGTTTTTT. It yields the protein CASSPLRAGVDTGELFF.

In this sample, this clonotype turned up a few times. The chain combines TRBV7-9 with TRBJ2-4; tentatively, D is TRBD2 (7 bases). CDR1 and CDR2 (germline): SEHNR, FQNEAQ (reference sequence). The CDR3 runs to 16 residues. Trimming shortened V by 5 bases and J by 2 bases, and 16 bases separated the two germline ends. CDR3 bases: TGTGCCAGCAGCAAAGGGGGGGGCGAACCCAAAAACATTCAGTACTTC. Its translation is CASSKGGGEPKNIQYF.

This clonotype was seen at least ten times. The chain carries TRBV11-2 and TRBJ2-2; perhaps TRBD2 as D (6 bases). The CDR3 has 15 residues. Germline V gene data show CDR1 as SGHAT and CDR2 as FQNNGV. The V gene lost 4 bases and the J gene lost 4 bases, with 13 bases spanning the gap. CDR3 sequence reads: CASSSVREVTGELFF. CDR3 bases: TGTGCCAGCAGCTCAGTCAGGGAGGTCACCGGGGAGCTGTTTTTT.

This clonotype was seen many times. The rearrangement links TRBV20-1 to TRBJ1-1; D perhaps matches TRBD1 (5 bases). This CDR3 region has 13 residues. Deletions cut 3 bases from V and 7 bases from J, with 15 bases between. The germline gives CDR1 DFQATT, CDR2 SNEGSKA (reference sequence). The CDR3 loop reads CSARPTTAVEAFF. CDR3 nucleotide sequence: TGCAGTGCTAGGCCAACGACAGCCGTTGAAGCTTTCTTT.

This clonotype was seen only a few times. The V and J genes are TRBV28 and TRBJ2-7; 8 nucleotides line up with TRBD1. The V gene end was trimmed by 3 bases and the J gene end by 4 bases; junction bases not matched to a gene: 2. The CDR3 totals 13 residues. The germline V gene has CDR1 MDHEN and CDR2 SYDVKM. The CDR3 nucleotides are TGTGCCAGCAGTTTGAGGGACAGGTACGAGCAGTACTTC. This sequence encodes CASSLRDRYEQYF.

This clonotype was detected many times. V gene TRBV20-1 combines with J gene TRBJ2-3; no clear D. Per germline, CDR1 DFQATT and CDR2 SNEGSKA (reference sequence). CDR3 length: 15 residues. V lost 3 bases to trimming and J lost 4 bases, with 17 bases between them. CDR3 loop: CSASGWEGWSDTQYF. The CDR3 nucleotides are TGCAGTGCTAGTGGCTGGGAAGGTTGGTCAGATACGCAGTATTTT.

This clonotype has at least ten counts. The rearrangement joins TRBV20-1 to TRBJ2-1; TRBD1 matches at 7 bases. The CDR3 runs to 13 residues. V trimming: 5 bases; J trimming: 5 bases; junction bases outside the gene matches: 6. Looked up from germline, CDR1 is DFQATT and CDR2 is SNEGSKA (reference sequence). DNA of the CDR3: TGCAGTGCTTCGGACAGGCCAAACAATGAGCAGTTCTTC. Residues: CSASDRPNNEQFF.

This clonotype was observed at least ten times. The rearrangement uses TRBV6-2 or TRBV6-3 and TRBJ1-1; no firm D call. The CDR3 is 16 amino acids. Trimming removed 2 bases from V and 0 bases from J, with 13 bases in between. Germline CDR1 reads MNHEY; CDR2 reads SVGEGT. DNA for the CDR3: TGTGCCAGCAGTTACCGGAGTCGACAAATGAACACTGAAGCTTTCTTT. The encoded protein is CASSYRSRQMNTEAFF.

This clonotype was seen at least ten times. V and J are TRBV9 and TRBJ1-1, with D perhaps TRBD1 (6 bases). CDR3 length: 13 residues. Trimming shortened V by 4 bases and J by 4 bases, and 11 bases separated the two germline ends. The germline CDR1 and CDR2 sequences are SGDLS and YYNGEE. CDR3 DNA sequence: TGTGCCAGCAGCCCCACAGGGAGCACTGAAGCTTTCTTT. Amino acids: CASSPTGSTEAFF.

The chain combines TRBV28 with TRBJ1-4; D might be TRBD1 (6 bases). The CDR3 runs 17 residues. V gave up 5 bases and J gave up 7 bases, with 23 bases separating them. The V gene's germline CDR1 is MDHEN and CDR2 SYDVKM. CDR3 sequence: CASSIPPHRRGGEKLFF. In DNA, the CDR3 is TGTGCCAGCAGTATCCCCCCCCACAGGAGGGGGGGTGAAAAACTGTTTTTT.

This clonotype was recorded many times. CDR3 nucleotides: TGTGCCAGCACCCAAAGCAGTTCGGGGGAGCTGTTTTTT. Amino acid sequence: CASTQSSSGELFF. V and J are TRBV7-2 and TRBJ2-2, with unresolved D. Trimming shortened V by 7 bases and J by 8 bases, and 14 bases separated the two germline ends. From germline, CDR1 is SGHTA and CDR2 FQGNSA. The CDR3 has 13 amino acids.

The sample holds many counts of this clonotype. The CDR3 nucleotides are TGTGCCAGCAGCTCCGGGACTAGGGAAGAGCAGTTCTTC. This codes for CASSSGTREEQFF. The chain joins TRBV11-2 to TRBJ2-1; 8 bases align to TRBD2. Germline CDR1 is SGHAT and CDR2 is FQNNGV. The CDR3 has 13 residues. The ends lost 4 bases at V and 10 bases at J; junction bases unmatched: 6.

This clonotype was seen more than once but under ten times. V usage is TRBV7-2 and J usage is TRBJ1-6, with a possible D match to TRBD1 (6 bases). Trimming cost V 3 bases and J 3 bases, with 9 bases left between them. The V gene's germline CDR1 is SGHTA and CDR2 FQGNSA. The CDR3 length is 15 residues. CDR3 in DNA: TGTGCCAGCAGCTTTAAGGGACACTATAATTCACCCCTCCACTTT. Residues: CASSFKGHYNSPLHF.

This sequence joins TRBV7-9 and TRBJ1-1; D ambiguous. The germline gives CDR1 SEHNR, CDR2 FQNEAQ (reference sequence). V gave up 5 bases and J gave up 3 bases, with 16 bases separating them. The CDR3 is 15 residues long. This CDR3 reads CASSLQSGMDTEAFF. Here the CDR3 DNA reads TGTGCCAGCAGCCTTCAAAGCGGTATGGACACTGAAGCTTTCTTT.

In this sample, this clonotype turned up many times. The gene calls are TRBV27 and TRBJ2-7; D gene ambiguous. The length of the CDR3 is 15 residues. V lost 2 bases and J 2 bases, leaving 13 bases between the germline ends. Germline V gene sequence: CDR1 MNHEY, CDR2 SMNVEV (reference sequence). In DNA, the CDR3 is TGTGCCAGCAGTTTAGTGGCAGGACGACCCTACGAGCAGTACTTC. It codes for CASSLVAGRPYEQYF.

This clonotype was recorded at least ten times. This rearrangement joins TRBV28 to TRBJ1-4; D remains unclear. The CDR3 is made up of 14 amino acids. Trimming shortened V by 6 bases and J by 0 bases, and 8 bases separated the two germline ends. The germline V gene has CDR1 MDHEN and CDR2 SYDVKM. Here the CDR3 DNA reads TGTGCCAGCAGACCCCTCGCAACTAATGAAAAACTGTTTTTT. It is translated as CASRPLATNEKLFF. Looking up the rest from reference TRBV28 and TRBJ1-4 gives the full variable domain: DVKVTQSSRYLVKRTGEKVFLECVQDMDHENMFWYRQDPGLGLRLIYFSYDVKMKEKGDIPEGYSVSREKKERFSLILESASTNQTSMYLCASRPLATNEKLFFGSGTQLSVL.

This clonotype has a count of ten or more. The chain links TRBV6-1 to TRBJ1-1, with TRBD1 as a possible D gene (6 bases). V was shortened by 6 bases and J by 1 base, with 9 bases between the two germline ends. Germline V CDR1 and CDR2: MNHNS, SASEGT. The CDR3 spans 13 residues. This CDR3 reads CASRATGNTEAFF. The CDR3 nucleotides read TGTGCCAGCAGAGCGACAGGGAACACTGAAGCTTTCTTT.

The chain links TRBV3-1 to TRBJ2-7; D remains unclear. Per the germline V gene, CDR1 is LGHDT and CDR2 is YNNKEL (reference sequence). CDR3 size: 14 residues. V lost 4 bases, J lost 2 bases, and 12 bases lay in between. The CDR3 DNA sequence: TGTGCCAGCAGCCCCGCCGTGCTCCCCTACGAGCAGTACTTC. Amino acid sequence: CASSPAVLPYEQYF.

There are a few counts of this clonotype. The rearrangement uses TRBV29-1 and TRBJ1-1; tentative D call: TRBD1 (6 bases). Trimming cost V 4 bases and J 1 base, with 10 bases left between them. This CDR3 contains 13 residues. Per the germline V gene, CDR1 is SQVTM and CDR2 is ANQGSEA. The CDR3 is CSVVGQPNTEAFF. CDR3 nucleotide sequence: TGCAGCGTTGTTGGACAGCCGAACACTGAAGCTTTCTTT.

This clonotype has just a few counts. The CDR3 DNA is TGTGCCAGCAGCACAGACAGGGCTTCCTATGGCTACACCTTC. Protein product: CASSTDRASYGYTF. The chain couples TRBV7-2 to TRBJ1-2, with 7 nucleotides matching TRBD1. V lost 5 bases to trimming and J lost 4 bases; unmatched junction nucleotides: 7. Germline-derived CDR1 and CDR2 are SGHTA and FQGNSA. The CDR3 loop spans 14 amino acids.

V gene TRBV30 combines with J gene TRBJ2-3, with D unclear. V lost 5 bases to trimming and J lost 2 bases, with 14 bases between them. Germline V gene sequence: CDR1 GTSNPN, CDR2 SVGIG (reference sequence). This CDR3 region has 14 residues. Written as DNA, the CDR3 is TGTGCCTGGCTACAGTCCCCGTACACAGATACGCAGTATTTT. Its translation is CAWLQSPYTDTQYF.

Turning to this clonotype: The conserved final phenylalanine or tryptophan is absent from the CDR3, which likely points to a read error. The chain employs TRBV30 and TRBJ2-5; a weak D match, TRBD2 (6 bases). V lost 2 bases to trimming and J lost 2 bases, with 24 bases between them. Germline V gene data show CDR1 as GTSNPN and CDR2 as SVGIG (reference sequence). The CDR3 contains 18 residues. The CDR3 is CAWSPPAVGMSGQETQYL. CDR3 sequence (DNA): TGTGCCTGGAGTCCCCCAGCTGTCGGGATGAGCGGGCAAGAGACCCAGTACCTC.

This clonotype was counted a few times. This chain uses TRBV19 with TRBJ1-1, with D maybe TRBD1 (5 bases). Germline values: CDR1 LNHDA, CDR2 SQIVND (reference sequence). V lost 1 base and J lost 0, with 9 bases in between. The CDR3 is made up of 15 amino acids. Here the CDR3 reads CASSIGGSMNTEAFF. In nucleotides, the CDR3 is TGTGCCAGTAGTATAGGGGGCAGCATGAACACTGAAGCTTTCTTT.

This clonotype was counted ten times or more. The chain combines TRBV12-3 or TRBV12-4 with TRBJ2-7, with D perhaps TRBD1 or TRBD2 (6 bases each). The V end was cut by 5 bases, the J end by 6 bases, with 17 bases between. This CDR3 contains 14 residues. CDR3 bases: TGTGCCAGCAGTCCTTCGGGGGCAGTTGTCGAGCAGTACTTC. As protein: CASSPSGAVVEQYF.

This clonotype was picked up many times. CDR3: CSAGGPGSGLEVPYEQYF. The CDR3 DNA follows: TGCAGTGCTGGGGGCCCCGGTTCGGGACTAGAAGTTCCCTACGAGCAGTACTTC. The chain joins TRBV20-1 to TRBJ2-7, with 8 bases aligning to TRBD2. The CDR3 totals 18 residues. V lost 5 bases and J lost 2; bases outside the gene matches: 20. Germline CDR1 reads DFQATT; CDR2 reads SNEGSKA (reference sequence).

CDR3 bases: TGTGCCAGCAGCCAAGCCCCGGGTGTAACTAGCGGGAGTCGCGAGCAGTACTTC. Protein: CASSQAPGVTSGSREQYF. V is TRBV3-1 and J is TRBJ2-7, with 11 bases aligning to TRBD2. J was trimmed by 6 bases and V by 1 base; bases with no gene match: 14. The CDR3 consists of 18 residues. Per germline, CDR1 LGHDT and CDR2 YNNKEL (reference sequence).

A few counts support this clonotype. V and J are TRBV11-2 and TRBJ1-2, with D unclear. Trimming removed 5 bases from V and 0 bases from J, with 10 bases in between. Looked up from germline, CDR1 is SGHAT and CDR2 is FQNNGV. The CDR3 totals 14 residues. CDR3 region: CASSPGNPNYGYTF. CDR3 coding DNA: TGTGCCAGCAGCCCTGGGAATCCTAACTATGGCTACACCTTC. The whole variable domain, remainder taken from reference TRBV11-2 and TRBJ1-2, is EAGVAQSPRYKIIEKRQSVAFWCNPISGHATLYWYQQILGQGPKLLIQFQNNGVVDDSQLPKDRFSAERLKGVDSTLKIQPAKLEDSAVYLCASSPGNPNYGYTFGSGTRLTVV.

This clonotype was seen repeatedly, ten times or more. The chain links TRBV3-1 to TRBJ2-7; TRBD2 aligns across 11 bases. Looked up from germline, CDR1 is LGHDT and CDR2 is YNNKEL (reference sequence). J lost 7 bases, V lost 6 bases, and 11 bases had no gene match. This CDR3 region has 15 residues. The DNA for the CDR3 is TGTGCCAGCAGGCGAGGGACTAGCGGTTCGGGGGAGCAGTACTTC. Translating gives CASRRGTSGSGEQYF.

This clonotype was observed a handful of times. This chain joins TRBV20-1 and TRBJ1-5, with D tentatively TRBD1 (6 bases). Germline V gives CDR1 DFQATT, CDR2 SNEGSKA (reference sequence). The CDR3 runs 15 residues. The V end was cut by 0 bases, the J end by 7 bases, with 16 bases between. The CDR3 reads CSARDPEGRGQPQHF. DNA for the CDR3: TGCAGTGCTAGAGATCCGGAGGGGAGGGGGCAGCCCCAGCATTTT.

The genes are TRBV12-3 or TRBV12-4 and TRBJ2-7; D is uncertain. The CDR3 totals 12 residues. The V end was cut by 2 bases, the J end by 7 bases, with 9 bases between. CDR3: CASSLNKGEQYF. The CDR3 bases are TGTGCCAGCAGTTTAAATAAGGGTGAGCAGTACTTC.

The chain is built from TRBV6-1 and TRBJ1-6, with TRBD1 matching over 9 bases. J gave up 2 bases and V 6 bases, and 5 bases lay outside the gene matches. The CDR3 loop spans 16 amino acids. Germline CDR1 reads MNHNS; CDR2 reads SASEGT. Here the CDR3 reads CASSRTGDAYNSPLHF. The CDR3 DNA sequence: TGTGCCAGCAGCCGGACAGGGGACGCCTATAATTCACCCCTCCACTTT.

This clonotype was observed at least ten times. The V call is TRBV10-3, the J call TRBJ1-4; D uncertain. V lost 8 bases, J lost 7 bases, and 14 bases lay in between. This CDR3 spans 13 amino acids. Germline V gene lookup returns CDR1 ENHRY and CDR2 SYGVKD. CDR3 sequence: CAIGGPQSEKLFF. As DNA, the CDR3 is TGTGCCATCGGCGGGCCGCAGAGTGAAAAACTGTTTTTT.